A selection of T cell receptor beta chains follows, all from one sample in a study of T cell changes during pregnancy in multiple sclerosis. Produced via immunoSEQ multiplex PCR; TCRdb's table is partial and in-frame only. The table includes around 97,000 clones, roughly nine tenths detected once. The input for sequencing was peripheral blood, taken after pregnancy. These receptors came from a female donor with multiple sclerosis, enrolled in a pregnancy study. CDR3s leave out the opening cysteine and the closing phenylalanine or tryptophan.

CDR3	V	J
ASSQRSRDRGLGTQY	TRBV5-4	TRBJ2-3
ASSLDRGTDEQY	TRBV11-2	TRBJ2-7
ASSIEQGGETQY	TRBV5-1	TRBJ2-5
ASSVVETAPAF	TRBV9	TRBJ1-1
ASRRQGSNQPQH	TRBV2	TRBJ1-5
ASSPEASGGLRGNTQY	TRBV18	TRBJ2-3
ASSSLGGLAGDIEQF	TRBV7-9	TRBJ2-1
ASVGMERGGETQY	TRBV4-1	TRBJ2-5
ASSARLRGWEQF	TRBV9	TRBJ2-1
ASRFGNTEAF	TRBV5-1	TRBJ1-1
ASSSQGYTEAF	TRBV10-2	TRBJ1-1
ASSDLTDNEKLF	TRBV2	TRBJ1-4
ASSLTYEQY	TRBV5-8	NA
ASSFSVNTEAF	TRBV27	TRBJ1-1
SVGSPTEAF	TRBV29-1	TRBJ1-1
ASSLPGLAGGSYNEQF	TRBV27	TRBJ2-1
AWRGEGAKHYNEQF	TRBV30	TRBJ2-1
ASSRGTPRSNYGYT	TRBV5-1	TRBJ1-2
ASSSNRDFLYNEQF	TRBV5-1	TRBJ2-1
ASSKEKFRARTSGGGYNEQF	TRBV21-1	TRBJ2-1
ASMRDGGAPLSSYNEQF	TRBV5-4	TRBJ2-1
ASSPGQSGGVSTDTQY	TRBV7-3	TRBJ2-3
ACRAGGTNTEAF	TRBV6-5	TRBJ1-1
ASSPGASYEQY	TRBV5-8	TRBJ2-7
ASSQDRGSGASNTGELF	TRBV4-2	TRBJ2-2
ASSPLKETDTQY	TRBV27	TRBJ2-3
ATKIGRGGVTQY	TRBV6-6	TRBJ2-5
ASSDSMTARDTQY	TRBV6-4	TRBJ2-3
ASSDARTGTSYGYT	TRBV9	TRBJ1-2
SVRQGVNSPLH	TRBV29-1	TRBJ1-6
ASSPTSGTSYEQY	TRBV18	TRBJ2-7
ASRSQGGTPLH	TRBV5-1	TRBJ1-6
ASSQGRQGYGYT	TRBV4-3	TRBJ1-2
ASSPGTGRLNTEAF	TRBV5-1	TRBJ1-1
ASSAGVAVF	TRBV9	TRBJ2-1
ASSPLRQVGYEQY	TRBV6-5	TRBJ2-7
ASSLLAGGSEQY	TRBV7-6	TRBJ2-7
AISELAGGAYEQY	TRBV10-3	TRBJ2-7
ASSEALRSGNTIY	TRBV2	TRBJ1-3
ASSLRDRGHYEQY	TRBV7-2	TRBJ2-7
ASSLVPTENTEAF	TRBV7-9	TRBJ1-1
ASSSRQGGLYGYT	TRBV7-9	TRBJ1-2
AWSDGTGPGEQY	TRBV30	TRBJ2-7
ASSFGTGSNNEKLF	TRBV28	TRBJ1-4
ASSIGGTRGQPQH	TRBV19	TRBJ1-5
SVAIYGEAF	TRBV29-1	TRBJ1-1